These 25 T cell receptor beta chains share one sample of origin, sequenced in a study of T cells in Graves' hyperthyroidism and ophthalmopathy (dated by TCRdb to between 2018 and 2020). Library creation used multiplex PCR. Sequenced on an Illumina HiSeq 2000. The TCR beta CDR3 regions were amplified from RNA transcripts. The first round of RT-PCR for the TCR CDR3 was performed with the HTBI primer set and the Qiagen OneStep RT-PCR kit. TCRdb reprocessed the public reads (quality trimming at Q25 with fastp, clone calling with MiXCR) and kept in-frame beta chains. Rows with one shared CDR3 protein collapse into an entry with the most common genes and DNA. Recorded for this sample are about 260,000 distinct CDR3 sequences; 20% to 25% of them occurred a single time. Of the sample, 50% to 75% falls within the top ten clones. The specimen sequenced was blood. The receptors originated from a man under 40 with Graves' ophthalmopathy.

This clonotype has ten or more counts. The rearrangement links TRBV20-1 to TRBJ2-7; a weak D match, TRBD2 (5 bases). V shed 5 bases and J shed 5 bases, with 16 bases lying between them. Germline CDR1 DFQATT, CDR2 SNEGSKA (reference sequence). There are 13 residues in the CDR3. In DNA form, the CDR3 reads TGCAGTGCTCCCTCTGGGAGCTACCACGAGCAGTACTTC. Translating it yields CSAPSGSYHEQYF.

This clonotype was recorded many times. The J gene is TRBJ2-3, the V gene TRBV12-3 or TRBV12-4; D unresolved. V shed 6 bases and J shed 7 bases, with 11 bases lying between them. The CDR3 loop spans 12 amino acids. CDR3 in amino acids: CASSPSGYTQYF. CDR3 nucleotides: TGTGCCAGCAGCCCCTCCGGATATACGCAGTATTTT.

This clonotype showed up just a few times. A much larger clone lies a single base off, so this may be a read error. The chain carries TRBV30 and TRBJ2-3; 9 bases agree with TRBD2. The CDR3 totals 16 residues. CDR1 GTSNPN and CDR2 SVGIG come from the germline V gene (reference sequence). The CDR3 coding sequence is TGTGCCTGGAGTGCGGGACTAGCAGAGAGCACAGATACGCATTATTTT. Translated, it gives CAWSAGLAESTDTHYF.

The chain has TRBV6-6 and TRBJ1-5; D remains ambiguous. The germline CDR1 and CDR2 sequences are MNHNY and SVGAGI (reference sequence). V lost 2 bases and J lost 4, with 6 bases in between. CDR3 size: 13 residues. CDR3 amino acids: CASSYARNQPQHF. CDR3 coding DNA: TGTGCCAGCAGTTACGCTAGGAATCAGCCCCAGCATTTT.

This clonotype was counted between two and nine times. Written as DNA, the CDR3 is TGTGCCAGCAGTTTGGTCAAGCCAGCCAAATATGGCTACACCTTC. Amino acids: CASSLVKPAKYGYTF. The chain is built from TRBV12-3 or TRBV12-4 and TRBJ1-2; D is unresolved. CDR3 size: 15 residues. Trimming shortened V by 3 bases and J by 5 bases, and 16 bases separated the two germline ends.

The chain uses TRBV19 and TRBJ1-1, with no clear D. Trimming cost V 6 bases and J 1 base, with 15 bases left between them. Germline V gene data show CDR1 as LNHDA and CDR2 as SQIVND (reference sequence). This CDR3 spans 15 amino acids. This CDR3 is CASREATRRNTEAFF. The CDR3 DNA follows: TGTGCCAGTAGGGAGGCTACGCGGAGGAACACTGAAGCTTTCTTT.

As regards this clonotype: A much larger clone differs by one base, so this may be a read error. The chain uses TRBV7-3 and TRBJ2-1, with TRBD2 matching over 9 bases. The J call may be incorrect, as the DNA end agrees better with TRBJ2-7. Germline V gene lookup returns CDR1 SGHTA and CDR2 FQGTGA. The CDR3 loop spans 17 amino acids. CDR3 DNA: TGTGCCAGCAGCCCGACTCTTAGCGGGAGTTCAAACAATGAGCAGTACTTC. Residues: CASSPTLSGSSNNEQYF.

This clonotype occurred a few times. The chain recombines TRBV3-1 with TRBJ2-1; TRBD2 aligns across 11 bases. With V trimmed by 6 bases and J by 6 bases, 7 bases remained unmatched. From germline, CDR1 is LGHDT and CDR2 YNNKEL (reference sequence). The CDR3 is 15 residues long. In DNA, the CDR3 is TGTGCCAGCAGTGCCTCTAGCGGGAGGATCAATGAGCAGTTCTTC. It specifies CASSASSGRINEQFF.

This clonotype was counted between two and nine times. The CDR3: CASSWGGNYGYTF. The CDR3 nucleotides read TGTGCCAGCAGCTGGGGGGGAAACTATGGCTACACCTTC. The chain couples TRBV7-9 to TRBJ1-2; D may be TRBD1 (5 bases). CDR1 is SEHNR, CDR2 FQNEAQ, per germline (reference sequence). The V and J ends lost 4 bases and 2 bases respectively, with 8 bases between them. The CDR3 length is 13 residues.

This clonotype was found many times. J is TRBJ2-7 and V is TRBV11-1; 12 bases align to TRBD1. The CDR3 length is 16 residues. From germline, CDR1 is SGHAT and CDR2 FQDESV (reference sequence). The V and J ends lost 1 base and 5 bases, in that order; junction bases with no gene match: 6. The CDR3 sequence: CASSLGAGTGGDEQYF. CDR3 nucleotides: TGTGCCAGCAGCTTAGGAGCCGGGACAGGGGGCGACGAGCAGTACTTC.

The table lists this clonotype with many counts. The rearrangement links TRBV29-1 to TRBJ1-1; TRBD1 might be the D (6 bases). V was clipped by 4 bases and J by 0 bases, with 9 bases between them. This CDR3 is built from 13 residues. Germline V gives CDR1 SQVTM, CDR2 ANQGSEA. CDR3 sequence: CSVAQGLNTEAFF. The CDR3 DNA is TGCAGCGTTGCACAGGGCTTGAACACTGAAGCTTTCTTT.

The CDR3 bases are TGTGCCAGCAGTTACTCGACCAACAAGGAGACCCAGTACTTC. Translation: CASSYSTNKETQYF. The chain links TRBV6-2 or TRBV6-3 to TRBJ2-5; D call uncertain. The germline V and J ends were trimmed by 0 bases and 5 bases, with 10 bases remaining between them. The germline V gene has CDR1 MNHEY and CDR2 SVGEGT. The CDR3 has 14 amino acids.

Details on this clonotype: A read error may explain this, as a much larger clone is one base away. CDR3 region: CASSLTITRRQEVNTEAFF. In nucleotides, the CDR3 is TGTGCCAGCAGCTTAACAATCACCCGGCGACAGGAGGTGAACACTGAAGCTTTCTTT. The chain combines TRBV7-2 with TRBJ1-1, with a tentative D call TRBD1 (6 bases). Trimming removed 2 bases at V and 0 bases at J, with 22 bases between. The CDR3 spans 19 residues. Germline loops: CDR1 SGHTA, CDR2 FQGNSA.

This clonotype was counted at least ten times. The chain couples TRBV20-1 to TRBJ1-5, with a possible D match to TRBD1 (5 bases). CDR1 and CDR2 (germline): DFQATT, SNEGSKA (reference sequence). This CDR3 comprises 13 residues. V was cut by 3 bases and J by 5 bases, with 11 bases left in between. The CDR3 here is CSASGDPDQPQHF. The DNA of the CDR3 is TGCAGTGCTAGTGGGGACCCTGATCAGCCCCAGCATTTT.

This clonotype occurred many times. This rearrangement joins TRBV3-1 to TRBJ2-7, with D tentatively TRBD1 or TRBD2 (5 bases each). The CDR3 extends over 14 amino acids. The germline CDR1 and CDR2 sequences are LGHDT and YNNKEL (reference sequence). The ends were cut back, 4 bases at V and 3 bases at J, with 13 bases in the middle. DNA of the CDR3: TGTGCCAGCAGCCCGGCGGTGGGGGACTACGAGCAGTACTTC. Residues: CASSPAVGDYEQYF.

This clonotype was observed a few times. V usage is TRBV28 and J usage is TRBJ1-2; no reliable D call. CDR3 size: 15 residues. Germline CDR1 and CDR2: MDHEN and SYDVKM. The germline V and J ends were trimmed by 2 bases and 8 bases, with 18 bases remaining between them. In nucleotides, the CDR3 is TGTGCCAGCAGTTTAGGGATACGGGGAACTGGCGGCTACACCTTC. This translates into CASSLGIRGTGGYTF.

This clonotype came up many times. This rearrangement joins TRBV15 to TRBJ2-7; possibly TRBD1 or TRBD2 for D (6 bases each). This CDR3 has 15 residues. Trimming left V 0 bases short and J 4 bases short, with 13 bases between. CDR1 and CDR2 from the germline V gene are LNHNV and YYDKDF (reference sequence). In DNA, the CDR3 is TGTGCCACCAGCAGAGATCCCGGGGGCGGATACGAGCAGTACTTC. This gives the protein CATSRDPGGGYEQYF.

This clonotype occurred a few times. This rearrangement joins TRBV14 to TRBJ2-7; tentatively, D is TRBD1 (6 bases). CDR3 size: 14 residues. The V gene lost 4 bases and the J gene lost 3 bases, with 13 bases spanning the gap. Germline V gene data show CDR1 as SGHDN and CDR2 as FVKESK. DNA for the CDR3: TGTGCCAGCAGCCCGGGACACGCGTTCTACGAGCAGTACTTC. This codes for CASSPGHAFYEQYF.

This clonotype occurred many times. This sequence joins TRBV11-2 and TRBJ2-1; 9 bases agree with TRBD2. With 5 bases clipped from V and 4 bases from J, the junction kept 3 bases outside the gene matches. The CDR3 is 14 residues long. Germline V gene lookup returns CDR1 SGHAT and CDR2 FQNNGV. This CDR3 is CASSRLAGYNEQFF. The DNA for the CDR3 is TGTGCCAGCAGCCGGCTAGCGGGATACAATGAGCAGTTCTTC.

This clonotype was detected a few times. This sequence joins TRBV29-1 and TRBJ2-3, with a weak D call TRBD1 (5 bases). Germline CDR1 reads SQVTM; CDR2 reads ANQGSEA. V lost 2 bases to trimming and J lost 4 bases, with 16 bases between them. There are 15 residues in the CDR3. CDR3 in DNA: TGCAGCGTTGAAATGGTGCAAGGGGTCCCAGATACGCAGTATTTT. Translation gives CSVEMVQGVPDTQYF.

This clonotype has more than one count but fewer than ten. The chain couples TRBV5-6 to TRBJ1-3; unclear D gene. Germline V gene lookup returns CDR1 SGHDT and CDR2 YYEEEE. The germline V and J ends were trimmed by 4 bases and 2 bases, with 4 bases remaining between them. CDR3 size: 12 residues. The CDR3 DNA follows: TGTGCCAGCAGCCGCACTGGAAACACCATATATTTT. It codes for CASSRTGNTIYF.

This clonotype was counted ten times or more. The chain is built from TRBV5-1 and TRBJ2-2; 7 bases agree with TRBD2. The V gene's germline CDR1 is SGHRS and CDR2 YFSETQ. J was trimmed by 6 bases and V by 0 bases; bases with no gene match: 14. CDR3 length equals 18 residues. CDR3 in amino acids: CASSLGTVFEAGAGELFF. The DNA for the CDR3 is TGCGCCAGCAGCTTGGGTACCGTCTTTGAGGCGGGAGCCGGGGAGCTGTTTTTT.

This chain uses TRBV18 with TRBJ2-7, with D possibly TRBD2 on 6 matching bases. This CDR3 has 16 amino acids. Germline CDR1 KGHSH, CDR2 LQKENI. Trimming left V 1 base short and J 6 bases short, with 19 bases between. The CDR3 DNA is TGTGCCAGCTCACCACAACCGGGACTCGAGGGTGTCGAGCAGTACTTC. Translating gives CASSPQPGLEGVEQYF.

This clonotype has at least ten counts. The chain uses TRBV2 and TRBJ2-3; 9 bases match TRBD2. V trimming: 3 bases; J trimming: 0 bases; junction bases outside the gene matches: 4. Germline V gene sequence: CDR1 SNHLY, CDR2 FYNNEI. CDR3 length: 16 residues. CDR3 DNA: TGTGCCAGCAGTGATTGGGGGACTAGCAGCACAGATACGCAGTATTTT. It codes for CASSDWGTSSTDTQYF.

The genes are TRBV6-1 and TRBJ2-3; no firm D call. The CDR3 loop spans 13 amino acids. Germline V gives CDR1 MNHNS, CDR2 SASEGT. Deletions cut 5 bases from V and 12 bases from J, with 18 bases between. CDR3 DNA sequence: TGTGCCAGCAGTCTTTTTCTATGGACCCATCAGTATTTT. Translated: CASSLFLWTHQYF.